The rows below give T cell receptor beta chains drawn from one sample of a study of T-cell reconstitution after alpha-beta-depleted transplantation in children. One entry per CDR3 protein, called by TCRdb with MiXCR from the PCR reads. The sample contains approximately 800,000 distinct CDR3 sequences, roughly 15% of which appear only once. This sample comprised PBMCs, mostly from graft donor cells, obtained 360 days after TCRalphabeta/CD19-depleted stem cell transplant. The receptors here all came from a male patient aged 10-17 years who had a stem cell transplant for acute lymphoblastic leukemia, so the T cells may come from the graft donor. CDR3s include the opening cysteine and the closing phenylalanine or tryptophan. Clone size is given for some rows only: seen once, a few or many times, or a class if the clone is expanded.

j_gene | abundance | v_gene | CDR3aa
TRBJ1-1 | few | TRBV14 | CASSQEGWNRYTEAFF
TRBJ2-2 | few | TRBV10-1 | CASSNVGTGDFTGELFF
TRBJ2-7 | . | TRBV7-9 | CASSPRLSSTPYEQYF
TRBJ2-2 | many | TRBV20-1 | CSARDQSNTGELFF
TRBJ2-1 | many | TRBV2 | CASRPDGAAYNEQFF
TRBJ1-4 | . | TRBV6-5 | CASSYSRGGYEKLFF
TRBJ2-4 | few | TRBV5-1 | CASSFAADLAKNIQYF
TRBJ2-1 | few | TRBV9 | CASSSRGGVDSSYNEQFF
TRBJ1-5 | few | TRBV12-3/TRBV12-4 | CASRQGALSNQPQHF
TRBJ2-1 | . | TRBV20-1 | CSARPGGAGGPSEQFF
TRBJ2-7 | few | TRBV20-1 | CSGRDRDYEQYF
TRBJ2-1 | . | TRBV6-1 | CATRSGGAAYNEQFF
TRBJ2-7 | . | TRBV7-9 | CASSLGGGHSYEQYF
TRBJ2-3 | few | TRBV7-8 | CASIRGAPLTDTQYF
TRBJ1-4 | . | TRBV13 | CASSYPLTREDEKLFF
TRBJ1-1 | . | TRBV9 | CASSVWTGGETEAFF
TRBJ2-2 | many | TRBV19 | CASSIMAGGRELFF
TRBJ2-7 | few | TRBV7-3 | CASSPAGLATYSYEQYF
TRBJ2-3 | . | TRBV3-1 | CASSTLAVGTQYF
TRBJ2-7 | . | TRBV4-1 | CASSHGDYRSSYEQYF
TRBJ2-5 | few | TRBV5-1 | CASSLGAGDLQETQYF
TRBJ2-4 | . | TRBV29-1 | CSDLLPGAGERGAKNIQYF
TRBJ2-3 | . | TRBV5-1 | CASSFRGTPATDTQYF
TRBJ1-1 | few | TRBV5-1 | CASSLVMRGRTEAFF
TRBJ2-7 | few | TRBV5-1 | CASSLGGTWSYEQYF
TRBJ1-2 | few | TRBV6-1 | CASSAGQSDGYTF
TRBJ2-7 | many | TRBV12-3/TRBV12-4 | CASSFTEGGPYEQYF
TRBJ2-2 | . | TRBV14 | CASSQLGQGAIGELFF
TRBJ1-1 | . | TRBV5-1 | CASSAPGQGYTEAFF
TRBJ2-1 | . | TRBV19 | CASSYIELDEQFF
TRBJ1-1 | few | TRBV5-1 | CASSPRQVAPEAFF
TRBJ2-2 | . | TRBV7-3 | CASSLTGVVLSNTGELFF
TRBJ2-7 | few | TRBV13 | CASSYPQGYEQYF
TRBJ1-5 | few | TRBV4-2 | CASSREQGIQPQHF
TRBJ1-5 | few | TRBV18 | CASSPPADQPQHF